Shown below are 25 T cell receptor beta chains from a single sample sequenced in a study of blood T cells in healthy people across ages. Alongside a J-beta primer mix, a sample-barcoded 5' primer served in a second PCR lasting roughly 7 to 11 cycles. TCRdb analysed the 5' RACE reads with MiXCR anew, one entry per CDR3 protein. The profile covers 1,300,000 or so distinct CDR3 sequences, with approximately 60% appearing a single time and 5% to 7% taken by the ten largest. Sequencing was carried out using blood. The receptors here all came from a man younger than 35 in good health.

V usage is TRBV4-1 and J usage is TRBJ1-5; the D is unclear. The CDR3 has 15 residues. CDR1 is MGHRA, CDR2 YSYEKL, per germline. V gave up 6 bases and J gave up 4 bases, with 16 bases separating them. In DNA, the CDR3 is TGCGCCAGCAGACGCCAAAAGAGGAGAAATCAGCCCCAGCATTTT. Protein sequence: CASRRQKRRNQPQHF.

This clonotype has a handful of counts. J is TRBJ1-2 and V is TRBV9, with TRBD1 as a possible D gene (6 bases). From germline, CDR1 is SGDLS and CDR2 YYNGEE. V lost 4 bases, J lost 3 bases, and 16 bases lay in between. The CDR3 covers 15 residues. The CDR3 spells CASSKGQPGDYGYTF. The DNA of the CDR3 is TGTGCCAGCAGCAAAGGACAACCAGGGGACTATGGCTACACCTTC.

The V gene is TRBV6-5, the J gene TRBJ1-4; possibly TRBD1 for D (5 bases). The V end lost 0 bases, the J end lost 8 bases, and 16 bases lay between the germline ends. Germline V gene lookup returns CDR1 MNHEY and CDR2 SVGAGI. The CDR3 extends over 16 amino acids. CDR3 coding DNA: TGTGCCAGCAGTTACTCGTTTCCAGGGTGGGTGGAAAAACTGTTTTTT. As protein: CASSYSFPGWVEKLFF.

In its sample, this clonotype was seen many times. This chain links TRBV20-1 with TRBJ1-1; a possible D gene is TRBD1 (5 bases). The CDR3 totals 12 residues. Deletions cut 2 bases from V and 1 base from J, with 5 bases between. The V gene's germline CDR1 is DFQATT and CDR2 SNEGSKA (reference sequence). This CDR3 reads CSARQGNTEAFF. CDR3 nucleotides: TGCAGTGCTAGACAGGGGAACACTGAAGCTTTCTTT.

The chain combines TRBV5-6 with TRBJ2-5; D tentatively reads TRBD1 or TRBD2 (5 bases each). The CDR3 totals 14 residues. The germline V gene has CDR1 SGHDT and CDR2 YYEEEE. V was shortened by 7 bases and J by 5 bases, with 18 bases between the two germline ends. The chain's CDR3 is CASSKTDWGETQYF. CDR3 nucleotides: TGTGCCAGCTCGAAGACAGACTGGGGGGAGACCCAGTACTTC.

This chain joins TRBV20-1 and TRBJ2-4; a weak D match, TRBD1 (5 bases). The J call is uncertain, as TRBJ2-5 better fits the DNA end. Germline V CDR1 and CDR2: DFQATT, SNEGSKA (reference sequence). This CDR3 region has 14 residues. The CDR3 spells CSSSVRGRQETQYF. Here the CDR3 DNA reads TGCAGTTCCTCCGTTAGGGGCAGACAAGAGACCCAGTACTTC.

The chain employs TRBV2 and TRBJ2-7, with D possibly being TRBD1 (5 bases). Trimming cost V 7 bases and J 5 bases, with 12 bases left between them. The germline CDR1 and CDR2 sequences are SNHLY and FYNNEI. This CDR3 is 12 amino acids long. CDR3 sequence (DNA): TGTGCCAGCACTCCAGACAGCAACGAGCAGTACTTC. Its translation is CASTPDSNEQYF. Complete variable domain (other parts from reference TRBV2 and TRBJ2-7): EPEVTQTPSHQVTQMGQEVILRCVPISNHLYFYWYRQILGQKVEFLVSFYNNEISEKSEIFDDQFSVERPDGSNFTLKIRSTKLEDSAMYFCASTPDSNEQYFGPGTRLTVT.

V is TRBV19 and J is TRBJ2-3; TRBD2 is a possible D gene (6 bases). V was clipped by 6 bases and J by 13 bases, with 20 bases between them. The CDR3 runs 13 residues. The germline gives CDR1 LNHDA, CDR2 SQIVND (reference sequence). The CDR3 loop is CASSDGGTSPKYF. DNA for the CDR3: TGTGCCAGTAGCGACGGAGGGACCTCGCCAAAGTATTTT.

This rearrangement joins TRBV3-1 to TRBJ2-1, with D possibly TRBD2 on 5 matching bases. This CDR3 is 12 amino acids long. Germline lookup yields CDR1 LGHDT and CDR2 YNNKEL (reference sequence). V gave up 6 bases and J gave up 13 bases, with 16 bases separating them. DNA for the CDR3: TGTGCCAGCAGACTTCGGGGAGAGACCCAGTTCTTC. Protein sequence: CASRLRGETQFF.

This clonotype has more than one count but fewer than ten. The rearrangement joins TRBV12-3 or TRBV12-4 to TRBJ1-6; D perhaps matches TRBD1 (5 bases). The CDR3 has 13 amino acids. The V and J ends lost 8 bases and 6 bases respectively, with 11 bases between them. The CDR3 coding sequence is TGTGCCAGCCAGCCGGACACTAATTCACCCCTCCACTTT. It is translated as CASQPDTNSPLHF.

This clonotype was observed a handful of times. The chain uses TRBV27 and TRBJ1-6; a weak D match, TRBD1 (5 bases). CDR1 is MNHEY, CDR2 SMNVEV, per germline (reference sequence). Trimming cost V 2 bases and J 10 bases, with 12 bases left between them. The length of the CDR3 is 14 residues. The CDR3 sequence: CASSLMQGSSPLHF. Here the CDR3 DNA reads TGTGCCAGCAGTTTAATGCAGGGATCGTCACCCCTCCACTTT.

This clonotype was seen a single time. The J gene is TRBJ2-7, the V gene TRBV7-2, with D possibly being TRBD2 (5 bases). The V gene's germline CDR1 is SGHTA and CDR2 FQGNSA. V was trimmed by 3 bases and J by 2 bases, leaving 20 bases between them. CDR3 length equals 17 residues. The chain's CDR3 is CASSLDGEGHPPYEQYF. The CDR3 bases are TGTGCCAGCAGCTTGGACGGTGAGGGCCACCCACCCTACGAGCAGTACTTC.

This clonotype was recorded a few times. The CDR3 loop reads CASSQVPVGTSTEMAKNEQFF. As DNA, the CDR3 is TGTGCCAGCAGCCAAGTTCCGGTTGGGACTAGCACAGAGATGGCCAAAAATGAGCAGTTCTTC. The gene calls are TRBV3-1 and TRBJ2-1, with TRBD2 matching over 9 bases. CDR3 length equals 21 residues. CDR1 and CDR2 from the germline V gene are LGHDT and YNNKEL (reference sequence). Losses at the gene ends were 1 base for V and 7 bases for J; bases not matched to a gene: 23.

This clonotype was counted between two and nine times. The chain is built from TRBV2 and TRBJ2-5, with D unclear. This CDR3 is built from 14 residues. Trimming stripped 0 bases from V and 2 bases from J, with 7 bases between. CDR1 and CDR2 from the germline V gene are SNHLY and FYNNEI. For the CDR3, the DNA is TGTGCCAGCAGTGAAGCGGGCAGACAAGAGACCCAGTACTTC. This encodes CASSEAGRQETQYF. Full variable domain (outside the CDR3, taken from reference TRBV2 and TRBJ2-5): EPEVTQTPSHQVTQMGQEVILRCVPISNHLYFYWYRQILGQKVEFLVSFYNNEISEKSEIFDDQFSVERPDGSNFTLKIRSTKLEDSAMYFCASSEAGRQETQYFGPGTRLLVL.

This clonotype turned up a few times. The J gene is TRBJ2-3, the V gene TRBV10-3; no clear D gene. Trimming pared 2 bases from V and 0 bases from J, leaving 15 bases between. The CDR3 has 17 amino acids. CDR1 is ENHRY and CDR2 is SYGVKD in the germline V gene. The CDR3 loop is CAISERARISSTDTQYF. Here the CDR3 DNA reads TGTGCCATCAGTGAGAGGGCCAGAATCAGTAGCACAGATACGCAGTATTTT.

The chain joins TRBV20-1 to TRBJ2-2, with D uncertain. The germline CDR1 and CDR2 sequences are DFQATT and SNEGSKA (reference sequence). The ends were cut back, 0 bases at V and 3 bases at J, with 11 bases in the middle. This CDR3 comprises 15 residues. The CDR3 spells CSARDQRLDTGELFF. CDR3 sequence (DNA): TGCAGTGCTAGAGACCAAAGGCTTGACACCGGGGAGCTGTTTTTT.

Concerning this clonotype itself: One end of the junction is discordant with germline, which a read error may explain. This chain connects TRBV3-1 to TRBJ1-1; D gene unclear. The CDR3 is 12 amino acids. The germline V gene encodes CDR1 LGHDT and CDR2 YNNKEL (reference sequence). CDR3 amino acids: CASSQGATKAFF. CDR3 nucleotides: TGTGCCAGCAGCCAGGGCGCCACTAAAGCTTTCTTT.

This clonotype was found a few times. V usage is TRBV29-1 and J usage is TRBJ1-4; D remains unclear. CDR3 length: 13 residues. V shed 3 bases and J shed 7 bases, with 12 bases lying between them. Germline CDR1 SQVTM, CDR2 ANQGSEA. CDR3 residues: CSVDGGSGEKLFF. The CDR3 bases are TGCAGCGTTGATGGAGGAAGCGGTGAAAAACTGTTTTTT.

The V call is TRBV7-9, the J call TRBJ1-1; D gene unclear. The CDR3 has 15 amino acids. Per the germline V gene, CDR1 is SEHNR and CDR2 is FQNEAQ (reference sequence). With 2 bases removed from V and 0 bases from J, the gap between germline ends came to 10 bases. The CDR3 coding sequence is TGTGCCAGCAGCTTAATAATGGATATGAACACTGAAGCTTTCTTT. Protein sequence: CASSLIMDMNTEAFF.

This clonotype was counted between two and nine times. The genes are TRBV6-6 and TRBJ2-1; D not resolved. Per germline, CDR1 MNHNY and CDR2 SVGAGI (reference sequence). With 5 bases removed from V and 7 bases from J, the gap between germline ends came to 6 bases. This CDR3 has 11 residues. Written as DNA, the CDR3 is TGTGCCAGCAGTCAGATAAATGAGCAGTTCTTC. Its protein product is CASSQINEQFF.

This clonotype was found a few times. This rearrangement joins TRBV4-1 to TRBJ2-5; maybe TRBD1 (6 bases). This CDR3 spans 17 amino acids. Between the trimmed V and J ends, which lost 1 base and 1 base, there was a span of 16 bases. From germline, CDR1 is MGHRA and CDR2 YSYEKL. The CDR3 DNA is TGCGCCAGCAGCCAAGTGAGCTCGGACAGCTCCCAAGAGACCCAGTACTTC. Its protein product is CASSQVSSDSSQETQYF.

Only one count was recorded for this clonotype. The rearrangement uses TRBV6-2 or TRBV6-3 and TRBJ2-2, with D tentatively TRBD1 (6 bases). This CDR3 is built from 15 residues. V lost 6 bases and J 3 bases, leaving 14 bases between the germline ends. Per the germline V gene, CDR1 is MNHEY and CDR2 is SVGEGT. This chain's CDR3 is CASSVQGSDTGELFF. The CDR3 DNA reads as TGTGCCAGCAGCGTCCAGGGGTCGGACACCGGGGAGCTGTTTTTT.

This clonotype has more than one count but fewer than ten. V gene TRBV9 combines with J gene TRBJ2-4; D gene ambiguous. Trimming removed 4 bases at V and 0 bases at J, with 8 bases between. The CDR3 is 14 residues long. Germline values: CDR1 SGDLS, CDR2 YYNGEE. CDR3 sequence (DNA): TGTGCCAGCAGCCCGTCGGTAGCCAAAAACATTCAGTACTTC. Translating gives CASSPSVAKNIQYF. Full variable domain (missing parts from reference TRBV9 and TRBJ2-4): DSGVTQTPKHLITATGQRVTLRCSPRSGDLSVYWYQQSLDQGLQFLIQYYNGEERAKGNILERFSAQQFPDLHSELNLSSLELGDSALYFCASSPSVAKNIQYFGAGTRLSVL.

The chain has TRBV6-5 and TRBJ2-3; D is possibly TRBD2 (6 bases). The CDR3 spans 15 residues. V was clipped by 2 bases and J by 4 bases, with 13 bases between them. Germline CDR1 reads MNHEY; CDR2 reads SVGAGI. Here the CDR3 DNA reads TGTGCCAGCAGTTACCAGCTAGGAGGGGCAGATACGCAGTATTTT. As protein: CASSYQLGGADTQYF.

The CDR3 region is CASSQGGMLTSGNTDTQYF. CDR3 sequence (DNA): TGTGCCAGCAGCCAAGGGGGAATGCTGACTAGCGGGAACACAGATACGCAGTATTTT. The rearrangement links TRBV4-2 to TRBJ2-3; 11 bases line up with TRBD2. The CDR3 consists of 19 residues. V dropped 1 base and J dropped 2; count of bases not matched to a gene: 11. Germline CDR1 is LGHNA and CDR2 is YNFKEQ.